This TCR beta chain was identified in a study of blood T cell repertoires in COVID-19 (dated by TCRdb to about 2020). Context from the whole study: Collaborator samples came from the United States, Italy and Spain and covered acute and convalescent phases of COVID-19. The prospective study material was composed of cDNA or gDNA derived from T cells, B-cell-depleted T cells, or PBMCs. Subjects who had been exposed to COVID-19, were actively infected with it, or had recovered from it provided the deeply sampled blood TCRbeta repertoires that made up the dataset. The repertoires were released in a freely available public database intended as a resource for research on the immune response to SARS-CoV-2. Samples were obtained from the ongoing ImmuneRACE study (first 160 participants) and from 1,200 or so subjects provided by 6 global collaborators. A de-identified subject ID, COVID-19 status, age in years and sex were almost always included in the sample metadata. Where available, HLA class I and class II types were taken from metadata supplied by the sample provider and were not determined by assay-based typing.

Each collaborating institution followed its own protocols to collect whole blood in K2EDTA tubes. For TCRbeta analysis, collaborators shipped samples as frozen whole blood, isolated PBMCs, or DNA extracted from either of those sample types. Its CDR3 holds 15 amino acids, cysteine through phenylalanine. Here the CDR3 DNA is all that survives: 45 bases in frame from base 1. Sequences SGHTS (CDR1) and YDEGEE (CDR2) are obtained from the germline V gene. Germline trimming: 0 bases from V, 4 bases from J; junction bases outside gene matches: 2. Study-level results and caveats: The quantity of clinical and demographic metadata differed by source and by participant and was supplied without curation.

TCRbeta CDR3 regions were amplified from genomic DNA by means of the immunoSEQ Assay, a bias-controlled multiplex PCR. The original methods were these. The number of nucleated cells in each sample was estimated from the amplification of reference gene primers within the assay. To quantify the absolute abundance of each unique TCRbeta CDR3 rearrangement, sequence reads were collapsed and filtered. For each sample, productive Simpson clonality was calculated as the square root of Simpson's diversity index across productive rearrangements. Drawn from immuneACCESS, this table holds only the in-frame rearrangements with V and J called that TCRdb kept. Clones are partly lost; checked studies trace under half to an unresolved V gene and leave the rest unexplained. V, J and clone size reflect that table, while D and trimming were determined from the DNA. Across this sample there are some 88,000 clones, with about 88% seen only once. The ten largest make up about 7.7% of the sample.

As to this clone: It has no known antigen specificity. Per-base quality was not reported, and no clone a single base away is much larger than it.

The sequence came from a man aged 55 to 69 with acute or convalescent COVID-19. The sequenced sample was peripheral blood. The V and J segments used are TRBV5-8 and TRBJ2-1, and 9 junction bases match TRBD2. The nucleotide sequence reads as follows: TGTGCCAGCAGCTTGGGGACTAGCGAGTACAATGAGCAGTTCTTC. This gives the protein CASSLGTSEYNEQFF.